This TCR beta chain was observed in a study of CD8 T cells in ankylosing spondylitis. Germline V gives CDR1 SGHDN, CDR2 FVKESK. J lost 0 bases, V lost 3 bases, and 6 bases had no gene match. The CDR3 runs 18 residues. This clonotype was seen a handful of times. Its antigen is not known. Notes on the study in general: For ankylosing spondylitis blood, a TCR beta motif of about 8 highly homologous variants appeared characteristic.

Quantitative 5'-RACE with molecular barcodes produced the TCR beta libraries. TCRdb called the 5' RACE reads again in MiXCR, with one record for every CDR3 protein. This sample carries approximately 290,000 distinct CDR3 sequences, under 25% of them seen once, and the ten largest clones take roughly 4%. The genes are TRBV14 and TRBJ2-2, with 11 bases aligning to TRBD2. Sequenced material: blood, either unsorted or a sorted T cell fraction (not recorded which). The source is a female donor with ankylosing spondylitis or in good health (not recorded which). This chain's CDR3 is CASSHWTSGYANTGELFF. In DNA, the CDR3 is TGTGCCAGCAGCCACTGGACTAGCGGGTACGCGAACACCGGGGAGCTGTTTTTT.